This T cell receptor beta chain was captured in a study of blood T cells in healthy people across ages (dated by TCRdb to 2015 to 2017). With respect to the entire study: In model experiments, template switching captured roughly one uniquely barcoded TCR beta cDNA molecule for every two T cells. Using deep sequencing normalized with unique cDNA molecular identifiers, the study measured how TCR beta repertoire diversity changes with age. The donors were split into four age groups: young (average 16 years), middle-aged (about 40), aged (approximately 60) and long-lived (approximately 89). To avoid experimental bias, donors of different ages were spread randomly across the sequencing lanes. Using the same blood draw, the study looked at two additional independent replicas of 1 million unique cDNA reads for two donors, one aged 18 to 30 and the other aged 80 or older.

The germline V gene provides CDR1 SGHTA and CDR2 FQGNSA. There are 13 amino acids in the CDR3, from cysteine to phenylalanine inclusive. Of the read, only the CDR3 DNA is kept; its 39 bases are in frame from base 1. The investigation overall reported the following: The percentage of naive T cells measured by flow cytometry correlated strongly with observed TCR beta diversity. Bulk unsorted PBMC profiling prevented conclusive comparison of naive and antigen-experienced compartments. The long-lived group showed more naive CD4+ T cells, fewer expanded clones and increased TCR diversity than the aged group, suggesting age selection. Estimates of total diversity based on one million sequenced T cells were regarded as lower bounds and as underestimates. The CMV infection status of donors was not known, potentially confounding age-related changes in expanded clonotypes. As age increased, observed TCR beta diversity per million T cells dropped in a roughly linear way, and a significant reduction was already evident by age about 40.

The library relied on 5' RACE. Sequencing was carried out with an Illumina HiSeq 2500. A second PCR of about 6 to 11 cycles was performed with a sample-barcoded 5' primer and a J-beta primer mix. A unique molecular identifier was introduced onto each TCR beta cDNA molecule by a template-switch 5' adaptor carrying 12 random nucleotides. At least 2.5 million CDR3-containing paired-end reads were obtained from each sample. All of the RNA was converted into first-strand cDNA using the Mint cDNA synthesis kit, with a TRBC-specific oligonucleotide serving as the primer. Following uracil-DNA glycosylase treatment, all cDNA underwent a first 18-cycle PCR with the universal primers M1SS and BC2_uni_R. The study's processing was this. For normalization, 1 million high-quality reads were randomly selected from each sample, with every read carrying a distinct molecular identifier. Instead of being binned into consensus sequences, reads that shared molecular identifiers were thrown out. CDR3 identification, clonotype clustering and error correction used MiTCR with a Q25 quality threshold and the strictest error-elimination algorithm. A nonparametric unseen species model using Euler transformation provided a lower-bound estimate of total TCR beta diversity. TCRdb's own reprocessing of the public reads used fastp at Q25 and MiXCR and kept productive beta chains. One record per CDR3 amino acid sequence lists the most common genes and DNA. TCRdb's processing, not the study's, gives the V and J calls here. The sample data list 850,000 to 1,000,000 distinct CDR3 sequences, and roughly 47% of these were observed just once. The ten biggest clones cover about 20% of the sample.

Details on this clonotype: Its antigen is still unknown. Base qualities are not at hand, and no much larger clone is one base apart.

Donors were a few dozen systemically healthy Caucasian individuals from Russia aged roughly 6 to 95 years. Around 10 milliliters of peripheral blood were collected from each donor into EDTA-treated Vacutainer tubes. Ficoll-Paque density-gradient centrifugation was used to isolate PBMCs, with at least 6 million per sample. Trizol reagent was used to extract total RNA from the PBMCs, yielding at least 5 micrograms per sample. For every donor, an aliquot of PBMCs went through flow cytometry to measure the percentages of naive CD45RAhigh/CD27high T cells. Sequencing was carried out using blood. This receptor chain uses TRBV7-2 and TRBJ2-4, with TRBD2 identical over 7 junction bases. The tail of the sequence fits TRBJ2-7 better, so the J call may be wrong. The source of this sequence is a woman aged 60 to 75 in good health. Here the CDR3 is given as CASSWATSCEQYF. The base sequence is TGTGCCAGCAGCTGGGCGACTAGCTGCGAGCAGTACTTC.